This TCR beta chain is from a study of memory CD4+ T cells and cytomegalovirus serostatus. Whole-study context: Of the healthy Belgian adults, several were CMV seropositive and fewer than 30 seronegative. Study conclusions and caveats: The CMV-associated TCR signature appears largely within the CD4+ memory repertoire. Each of roughly 65 CMV-associated TCRbeta sequences occurred in one to five individuals.

With regard to this clone: Its antigen remains unidentified.

The sort gate was single viable CD3+CD4+CD8-CD45RO+ cells for memory CD4+ T cells. Serum IgG to CMV pp150, pp28, p38 and p52 defined serostatus. Trimming cost V 5 bases and J 1 base; bases outside gene matches: 1. The CDR3 is 14 amino acids. In germline, CDR1 is MDHEN, CDR2 SYDVKM. Repertoires were generated with immunoSEQ multiplex PCR, while TCRdb's copy carries only in-frame clones and drops some. The data show around 60,000 clones, roughly 80% seen once. The chain carries TRBV28 and TRBJ2-4; 8 bases map to TRBD2. The source is an adult in good health and CMV-seronegative. Sequenced sample: memory CD4+ T cells from blood. CDR3 sequence: CASSRGGAKNIQYF. CDR3 DNA: TGTGCCAGCAGTCGGGGGGGGGCCAAAAACATTCAGTACTTC.